The source of this T cell receptor (beta chain) is a study of blood T cell repertoires in COVID-19. The method was immunoSEQ multiplex PCR; TCRdb's version includes in-frame clones alone and lacks a portion of them. This sample has some 140,000 clones; roughly 76% occur once, and the top ten carry around 14%. The V end lost 0 bases, the J end lost 3 bases, and 9 bases lay between the germline ends. CDR3 length equals 15 residues. CDR1 is SGHNT, CDR2 YYREEE, per germline (reference sequence). This clone has only a few counts. The sample was peripheral blood. This receptor was taken from a man at least 80 years old with acute or convalescent COVID-19. The J gene is TRBJ2-2, the V gene TRBV5-4; D call uncertain. The CDR3 nucleotides read TGTGCCAGCAGCTTGGACAGTCCAGACACCGGGGAGCTGTTTTTT. Protein product: CASSLDSPDTGELFF.